This TCR beta chain was captured in a study of PD-1 blockade in classical Hodgkin lymphoma (dated by TCRdb to the early 2020s). Describing the broader study: Nivolumab dosing was 3 mg/kg intravenously every 2 weeks, continuing until either disease progression or unacceptable toxicity. To define a peripheral blood immune signature of response to PD-1 blockade in classical Hodgkin lymphoma, the study combined TCR beta sequencing with CyTOF.

For this clone: There is no known antigen for this receptor. There are no base qualities to consult, and no much larger clone falls within one base.

Genomic DNA was isolated using the Qiagen DNeasy kit from unsorted PBMCs as well as from negatively selected CD4+ and CD8+ fractions. Amplification of TCR beta CDR3 regions was done by immunoSEQ multiplex PCR with primers that anneal to V and J segments. A synthetic immune receptor repertoire was used to minimize amplification bias, and any residual bias was removed computationally once sequencing was done. Concerning the study's data processing: Repertoire diversity was quantified as the Shannon entropy index using custom Python scripts. Unsorted, CD4+ and CD8+ repertoires were analyzed separately, except in combined analyses where CD4+ and CD8+ sequences were merged in silico. Clonal expansion was defined as a frequency increase of at least 2-fold after treatment compared with C1D1, and clones undetected at baseline were assigned a pseudocount of 0.5. Singleton clones were defined as clones with 0 or 1 copy at C1D1, and non-singleton clones were defined as clones with 2 or more copies. Clones expanded in unsorted samples were assigned a CD4+, CD8+ or unknown annotation through matching of protein sequences in sorted samples from the same patient. Wilcoxon tests on paired samples were used to test diversity changes from C1D1 to C4D1. Sourced from immuneACCESS, this table was stored by TCRdb with only in-frame sequences that have V and J called. A share of the clones is absent; for the studies checked, an unresolved V gene accounts for under half, and the remainder has no known explanation. The D gene and trimming were derived from the DNA, and the V and J assignments and clone size from that table. The sample table lists 25,000 to 35,000 clones, 65% to 90% of them with a count of one. Of the sample, 2% to 3% falls within the top ten clones.

The label giving this sample's time point can be read as: cycle 1 day 1 (C1D1), immediately before nivolumab initiation. Every trial patient had relapsed after autologous stem cell transplantation, and cohorts A, B and C differed in prior brentuximab vedotin exposure. A Miltenyi CD4+ T cell isolation kit was used for magnetic negative selection to purify CD4+ T cells from thawed PBMCs. A total of 56 patients with relapsed/refractory classical Hodgkin lymphoma made up the trial cohort, and each patient's best overall response was complete response, partial response or progressive disease. In the multi-cohort phase II CheckMate 205 trial, trial patients received single-agent nivolumab. An independent review committee assessed best overall response using the 2007 International Working Group response criteria. PBMCs from the trial were collected at three points: immediately before nivolumab initiation (C1D1), and during therapy at cycle 2 day 1 and cycle 4 day 1. After peripheral blood was drawn into 8 mL Vacutainer Cell Preparation Tubes, PBMCs were isolated by centrifugation and then cryopreserved. Purified CD4+ and CD8+ fractions were generated only in cases for which an additional PBMC sample was available. Magnetically labelled cells were removed on LS columns in a quadroMACS separator, and the flow-through was retained as the purified fraction.

Points the paper makes about the study in general: By C4D1, a significant rise was seen in CD4+ TCR diversity but not in CD8+ TCR diversity (p=0.0027 vs p=0.16), and the rise was most apparent among complete responders (p=0.02). Baseline diversity similar to that of newly diagnosed patients was observed in trial patients achieving complete response, whereas significantly lower diversity was observed in partial responders and progressors. The study was restricted to a single clinical trial cohort, and the causes of repertoire differences, possibly disease activity or prior therapy, were left undefined. Baseline TCR diversity was reported to be lower in newly diagnosed patients than in healthy donors and to be lower still in relapsed/refractory patients. Diversity was lower in patients who began nivolumab less than 1 year after ASCT, so these patients were left out of later analyses to avoid confounding by immune reconstitution.

The TCR sequence derives from a human donor with classical Hodgkin lymphoma. This material consisted of CD4+ T cells from blood, taken at baseline.

The DNA sequence is TGTGCCAGCAGCTCCCGACTTCTAGGGAGGCAGACCCAGTACTTC. This codes for CASSSRLLGRQTQYF. The chain is assembled from TRBV5-8 and TRBJ2-5; possibly the D gene is TRBD2, per 6 matching bases. Spanning cysteine to phenylalanine, the CDR3 consists of 15 amino acids. Only the CDR3 DNA stays, 45 bases, in frame from base 1. Trimming costs V 3 bases and J 6 bases, and their ends lie 18 bases apart. CDR1 and CDR2, per the germline V gene, are SGHTS and YDEGEE.